This passage covers 4 T cell receptor beta chains from one sample sequenced in a study of beta chain features in type 1 diabetes. The isolated RNA, all of it, was reverse transcribed, so expressed TCRB transcripts were what got sequenced. Profiling relied on immunoSEQ multiplex PCR, and the TCRdb table lists in-frame clones only, not all of them. The repertoire includes 810,000 or so clones, roughly 15% of them detected once, and about 0.02% sits in the top ten. Sequenced input: naive CD4+ T cells from blood. The receptor source for this set is a woman younger than 35 in good health.

This clone was detected only a few times. The CDR3 region has the DNA TGTGCCAGCAGCTTAGGTTTCGGGCAACTAGCCAAAAACATTCAGTACTTC. It yields the protein CASSLGFGQLAKNIQYF. The rearrangement uses TRBV7-2 and TRBJ2-4; D is undetermined. Trimming took off 1 base at V and 0 bases at J, with 13 bases between the two ends. This CDR3 contains 17 residues. Germline V gene data show CDR1 as SGHTA and CDR2 as FQGNSA.

This clone was observed a handful of times. The J gene is TRBJ2-1, the V gene TRBV29-1; D is possibly TRBD2 (6 bases). Trimming removed 3 bases from V and 0 bases from J, with 15 bases in between. CDR1 and CDR2 from the germline V gene are SQVTM and ANQGSEA. This CDR3 is built from 16 residues. The CDR3 region has the DNA TGCAGCGTTGACTCACAGCGGGCCCTCTCCTACAATGAGCAGTTCTTC. This translates into CSVDSQRALSYNEQFF.

The J gene is TRBJ1-2, the V gene TRBV6-5; possible D gene TRBD1, 6 bases. The germline V gene has CDR1 MNHEY and CDR2 SVGAGI. The V end lost 6 bases, the J end lost 4 bases, and 15 bases lay between the germline ends. The CDR3 runs 14 residues. Written as DNA, the CDR3 is TGTGCCAGCAGGGCGGCAGGGGAATCCTATGGCTACACCTTC. Its protein is CASRAAGESYGYTF.

This clone was detected only a few times. The chain links TRBV7-9 to TRBJ2-1; a weak D match, TRBD2 (7 bases). Germline loops: CDR1 SEHNR, CDR2 FQNEAQ (reference sequence). The CDR3 extends over 15 amino acids. V was clipped by 3 bases and J by 6 bases, with 15 bases between them. In DNA, the CDR3 is TGTGCCAGCAGCTTTGGTCCGGGGGGCCGCAATGAGCAGTTCTTC. Encoded protein: CASSFGPGGRNEQFF. The whole variable domain, filled in from reference TRBV7-9 and TRBJ2-1, reads DTGVSQNPRHKITKRGQNVTFRCDPISEHNRLYWYRQTLGQGPEFLTYFQNEAQLEKSRLLSDRFSAERPKGSFSTLEIQRTEQGDSAMYLCASSFGPGGRNEQFFGPGTRLTVL.